This T cell receptor beta chain was captured by sequencing in a study of blood T cell repertoires in COVID-19. Study overall: From the United States, Italy and Spain came samples of acute and convalescent COVID-19. Sources were T cells, B-cell-depleted T cells, or PBMCs; the material itself was cDNA or gDNA.

The CDR3 loop spans 12 amino acids. CDR1 is MDHEN and CDR2 is SYDVKM in the germline V gene. This clone was found once. The junction differs from germline at one of its ends, possibly a read error. Original processing methods: Estimation of nucleated cell counts was performed using reference gene primer amplification. Method: immunoSEQ multiplex PCR; TCRdb's copy keeps in-frame clones and lacks some. V, J and clone size are taken as reported in that table, and D and trimming were inferred from the DNA itself. The sample holds around 270,000 clones, roughly 89% seen once. This clonotype originated in a man aged 25 to 40 with acute or convalescent COVID-19. V is TRBV28 and J is TRBJ1-2, with D tentatively TRBD1 (6 bases). The sequenced material came from peripheral blood. The CDR3 reads CASRRTDRSSVF. Written as DNA, the CDR3 is TGTGCCAGCAGACGGACTGACAGGAGCTCAGTCTTC.